Below are 18 T cell receptor beta chains sequenced from a single sample in a study of PD-L1 blockade in urothelial cancer. Noted time point: pretreatment peripheral blood. Generated by immunoSEQ multiplex PCR, the TCRdb table keeps only in-frame clones and is missing some. Of about 53,000 clones in the sample, around 88% were seen once. The specimen comprised PBMCs, sampled around atezolizumab (anti-PD-L1) treatment. These receptors were taken from a woman aged 55-69 years with urothelial cancer.

The chain joins TRBV28 to TRBJ1-2, with D maybe TRBD1 (6 bases). The CDR3 length is 14 residues. Germline CDR1 and CDR2: MDHEN and SYDVKM. The V end was cut by 3 bases, the J end by 4 bases, with 12 bases between. The CDR3 reads CASSFRGGGYGYTF. CDR3 DNA sequence: TGTGCCAGCAGTTTTCGCGGGGGCGGCTATGGCTACACCTTC.

There are a few counts of this clone. The rearrangement joins TRBV5-4 to TRBJ2-1; 9 bases match TRBD1. The CDR3 loop spans 16 amino acids. With 4 bases clipped from V and 3 bases from J, the junction kept 8 bases outside the gene matches. Per the germline V gene, CDR1 is SGHNT and CDR2 is YYREEE (reference sequence). CDR3 in amino acids: CASSLGTGSNYNEQFF. The CDR3 DNA reads TGTGCCAGCAGCCTAGGGACAGGGTCGAACTACAATGAGCAGTTCTTC.

The chain combines TRBV5-1 with TRBJ1-3; 9 bases map to TRBD1. The V segment lost 0 bases and the J segment 0 bases; nucleotides outside the gene matches: 10. CDR3 length: 19 residues. Germline values: CDR1 SGHRS, CDR2 YFSETQ. CDR3 in amino acids: CASSLDTGGLSLSGNTIYF. DNA for the CDR3: TGCGCCAGCAGCTTGGATACAGGGGGCCTTTCGCTCTCTGGAAACACCATATATTTT.

This chain connects TRBV27 to TRBJ1-6; maybe TRBD1 (5 bases). CDR1 and CDR2 (germline): MNHEY, SMNVEV (reference sequence). This CDR3 is 19 amino acids long. V lost 2 bases and J lost 0, with 17 bases in between. CDR3 in amino acids: CASSLLVSQASSYNSPLHF. In DNA, the CDR3 is TGTGCCAGCAGTTTACTAGTCTCACAGGCGAGCTCCTATAATTCACCCCTCCACTTT.

The chain carries TRBV4-2 and TRBJ1-1, with 9 bases aligning to TRBD1. The germline V gene encodes CDR1 LGHNA and CDR2 YNFKEQ. Trimming at V came to 0 bases and at J to 3 bases, leaving 14 bases not matched to a gene. This CDR3 comprises 19 residues. CDR3 coding DNA: TGTGCCAGCAGCCAAGACCTCACAGGGGGCGCTGTGTTGGACACTGAAGCTTTCTTT. Translation: CASSQDLTGGAVLDTEAFF.

The gene calls are TRBV19 and TRBJ1-4; D gene uncertain. V lost 11 bases and J lost 0, with 10 bases in between. The CDR3 runs to 13 residues. CDR1 is LNHDA and CDR2 is SQIVND in the germline V gene (reference sequence). The CDR3 region has the DNA TGTGCCGTAGCCGGGGCAACTAATGAAAAACTGTTTTTT. This translates into CAVAGATNEKLFF.

The chain joins TRBV11-2 to TRBJ2-1, with D hard to call. Germline CDR1 reads SGHAT; CDR2 reads FQNNGV. This CDR3 spans 13 amino acids. Deletions cut 2 bases from V and 10 bases from J, with 12 bases between. This CDR3 reads CASSLSSLREQFF. Here the CDR3 DNA reads TGTGCCAGCAGCTTAAGCTCACTAAGGGAGCAGTTCTTC.

The J gene is TRBJ2-5, the V gene TRBV4-1, with D possibly being TRBD1 (5 bases). V was pared by 3 bases and J by 6 bases, with 11 bases between. CDR3 length: 13 residues. CDR1 is MGHRA and CDR2 is YSYEKL in the germline V gene. The CDR3, as DNA: TGCGCCAGCAGCCAGGGGCGTCTAAAGACCCAGTACTTC. Translating gives CASSQGRLKTQYF.

The rearrangement uses TRBV10-2 and TRBJ2-2; TRBD1 matches 7 bases. There are 15 residues in the CDR3. The germline gives CDR1 WSHSY, CDR2 SAAADI. V lost 1 base and J lost 6; bases outside the gene matches: 5. CDR3 nucleotides: TGCGCCAGCAGTGAGTTGGGGACAGTCGCCGGGGAGCTGTTTTTT. This gives the protein CASSELGTVAGELFF.

The CDR3 reads CASSFYDTEAFF. The CDR3, as DNA: TGTGCCAGCAGCTTCTACGACACTGAAGCTTTCTTT. The chain joins TRBV5-5 to TRBJ1-1; no clear D gene. Germline CDR1 reads SGHKS; CDR2 reads YYEKEE (reference sequence). V was cut by 2 bases and J by 3 bases, with 5 bases left in between. The CDR3 totals 12 residues. The whole variable domain, remainder taken from reference TRBV5-5 and TRBJ1-1, is DAGVTQSPTHLIKTRGQQVTLRCSPISGHKSVSWYQQVLGQGPQFIFQYYEKEERGRGNFPDRFSARQFPNYSSELNVNALLLGDSALYLCASSFYDTEAFFGQGTRLTVV.

The chain carries TRBV5-6 and TRBJ1-5; TRBD1 agrees at 8 bases. The CDR3 spans 17 residues. The V segment lost 2 bases and the J segment 1 base; nucleotides outside the gene matches: 8. CDR1 is SGHDT and CDR2 is YYEEEE in the germline V gene. For the CDR3, the DNA is TGTGCCAGCAGCTTTAAGGGGGACAGGATAAGCAATCAGCCCCAGCATTTT. This translates into CASSFKGDRISNQPQHF.

CDR3 sequence (DNA): TGCGCCAGCAGCTTGGTTTGGGGAGGGCTGGACGAGCAGTACTTC. Protein product: CASSLVWGGLDEQYF. The chain is built from TRBV5-1 and TRBJ2-7, with TRBD2 identical over 7 bases. This CDR3 has 15 residues. After removal of 0 bases from V and 5 bases from J, the junction contained 8 bases not matched to a gene. Germline CDR1 is SGHRS and CDR2 is YFSETQ.

The rearrangement links TRBV29-1 to TRBJ1-1, with TRBD1 identical over 8 bases. After removal of 7 bases from V and 4 bases from J, the junction contained 8 bases not matched to a gene. Germline assignment: CDR1 SQVTM and CDR2 ANQGSEA. The CDR3 contains 13 residues. In DNA form, the CDR3 reads TGCAGCGCAGTCGACAGGGGCGGCACTGAAGCTTTCTTT. This gives the protein CSAVDRGGTEAFF. The complete variable domain, with remaining parts taken from reference TRBV29-1 and TRBJ1-1, reads SAVISQKPSRDICQRGTSLTIQCQVDSQVTMMFWYRQQPGQSLTLIATANQGSEATYESGFVIDKFPISRPNLTFSTLTVSNMSPEDSSIYLCSAVDRGGTEAFFGQGTRLTVV.

The chain recombines TRBV10-3 with TRBJ2-1; 7 positions match TRBD1. CDR1 and CDR2 (germline): ENHRY, SYGVKD. Losses at the gene ends were 0 bases for V and 7 bases for J; bases not matched to a gene: 9. CDR3 length: 16 residues. CDR3 region: CAISESYGTASNEQFF. CDR3 DNA sequence: TGTGCCATCAGTGAGTCATACGGGACAGCGTCGAATGAGCAGTTCTTC.

This clone was seen only a few times. This chain connects TRBV6-1 to TRBJ2-2; maybe TRBD2 (5 bases). Trimming removed 3 bases at V and 7 bases at J, with 9 bases between. The germline V gene has CDR1 MNHNS and CDR2 SASEGT. The CDR3 loop spans 13 amino acids. The CDR3 region has the DNA TGTGCCAGCAGTGATTCGGGGATCGGGGAGCTGTTTTTT. Its protein is CASSDSGIGELFF.

Concerning this clone itself: At one of its ends the junction is not consistent with the germline gene, which may arise from a read error. J is TRBJ1-1 and V is TRBV9; 10 bases match TRBD1. The CDR3 sequence is 13 residues long. Germline loops: CDR1 SGDLS, CDR2 YYNGEE. The CDR3 nucleotides are TGTGCCAGCAGCCCTCACCCCGGGACAGGGGACCTCTTT. Amino acid sequence: CASSPHPGTGDLF.

J is TRBJ1-4 and V is TRBV4-3, with D unresolved. CDR1 and CDR2 (germline): LGHNA, YSLEER. V was shortened by 1 base and J by 8 bases, with 14 bases between the two germline ends. This CDR3 is built from 15 residues. The chain's CDR3 is CASSQAWRVEEKLFF. Here the CDR3 DNA reads TGCGCCAGCAGCCAAGCTTGGAGGGTAGAAGAAAAACTGTTTTTT.

As DNA, the CDR3 is TGTGCCAGCAGCCTCCGCCAGGTCCTGGCGGAGACCCAGTACTTC. Translated, it gives CASSLRQVLAETQYF. The chain carries TRBV5-6 and TRBJ2-5; D gene ambiguous. Trimming removed 4 bases from V and 5 bases from J, with 18 bases in between. CDR1 and CDR2 from the germline V gene are SGHDT and YYEEEE. The CDR3 spans 15 residues. The full variable domain, completed using reference TRBV5-6 and TRBJ2-5, is DAGVTQSPTHLIKTRGQQVTLRCSPKSGHDTVSWYQQALGQGPQFIFQYYEEEERQRGNFPDRFSGHQFPNYSSELNVNALLLGDSALYLCASSLRQVLAETQYFGPGTRLLVL.